The rows below give T cell receptor beta chains drawn from one sample of a study of cytomegalovirus exposure and HLA in healthy donors. Sequenced by immunoSEQ multiplex PCR; TCRdb stores in-frame clones only, minus some. The sample holds 130,000 to 150,000 clones, roughly 80% seen once. Sequencing was done on a sample of PBMCs. The receptors originated from a young woman in good health and CMV-seronegative. Each CDR3 is given with its conserved first and last residue. A D gene is named only where the DNA matches it firmly. Clone size is given for some rows only: seen once, a few or many times, or a class if the clone is expanded.

TRBV7-9,TRBD1,TRBJ1-6,14,-,TGTGCCAGCAGCCAGACAGGGGAGGATTCACCCCTCCACTTT,CASSQTGEDSPLHF
TRBV6-6,-,TRBJ1-4,15,-,TGTGCCAGCAGCCCCCCAGGGGCAACTAATGAAAAACTGTTTTTT,CASSPPGATNEKLFF
TRBV10-3,-,TRBJ2-5,12,-,TGTGCCATCAGTGGGCCGCAAGAGACCCAGTACTTC,CAISGPQETQYF
TRBV25-1,TRBD1,TRBJ2-1,17,-,TGTGCCAGCAGTGAAGACTTCCGGGACAGGGAATACAATGAGCAGTTCTTC,CASSEDFRDREYNEQFF
TRBV2,-,TRBJ1-2,12,-,TGTGCCAGCAGTGTCACAGTTGTTGGCTACACCTTC,CASSVTVVGYTF
TRBV5-6,-,TRBJ2-2,14,few,TGTGCCAGCAGCTTTTTCGGGGGCACCGGGGAGCTGTTTTTT,CASSFFGGTGELFF
TRBV5-4,TRBD2,TRBJ2-2,16,-,TGTGCCAGCAGCTTGGCCCTAGCGGCGAACACCGGGGAGCTGTTTTTT,CASSLALAANTGELFF
TRBV6-6,-,TRBJ2-2,14,-,TGTGCCAGCAGACCCCATACGGCGGGGGGGGAGCTGTTTTTT,CASRPHTAGGELFF
TRBV6-6,TRBD2,TRBJ2-1,12,-,TGTGCCAGCAGCCCGGGGGGGACAAACGAGTTCTTC,CASSPGGTNEFF
TRBV11-3,-,TRBJ2-2,16,-,TGTGCCAGCAGCCCGATTTTAGGGGAAGGCACCGGGGAGCTGTTTTTT,CASSPILGEGTGELFF
TRBV9,-,TRBJ2-2,18,once,TGTGCCAGCAGCCCCCGGAGGGGCCGGCCCGCGAACACCGGGGAGCTGTTTTTT,CASSPRRGRPANTGELFF
TRBV29-1,-,TRBJ2-3,14,-,TGCAGCGTTGTGGTGGGGGCTGGAACAGATACGCAGTATTTT,CSVVVGAGTDTQYF
TRBV6-4,TRBD2,TRBJ2-1,13,-,TGTGCCAGCAGTGACGGGACTAGCAATGAGCAGTTCTTC,CASSDGTSNEQFF
TRBV7-7,TRBD2,TRBJ2-1,15,-,TGTGCCAGCAGTGACGCGGGGGGCCCATTGGATGAGCAGTTCTTC,CASSDAGGPLDEQFF
TRBV11-2,-,TRBJ2-5,13,-,TGTGCCAGCAGCCGGGCGGGGTTGGAGACCCAGTACTTC,CASSRAGLETQYF
TRBV28,TRBD2,TRBJ2-5,16,-,TGTGCCAGCAGTACCACCGGGACTAGTGAACAAGAGACCCAGTACTTC,CASSTTGTSEQETQYF
TRBV15,-,TRBJ2-7,16,once,TGTGCCACCAGCAGACTAGATTTCGGGTTTGTCTACGAGCAGTACTTC,CATSRLDFGFVYEQYF
TRBV10-3,-,TRBJ1-1,12,-,TGTGCCATCAAACAACAGAACACTGAAGCTTTCTTT,CAIKQQNTEAFF
TRBV7-2,TRBD2,TRBJ2-5,14,-,TGTGCCAGCAGCTTGAGCGGGAGGGTTGAGACCCAGTACTTC,CASSLSGRVETQYF
TRBV7-3,TRBD1,TRBJ2-7,15,-,TGTGCCAGCAGCCGGGGCGGGACAGGGGTCTACGAGCAGTACTTC,CASSRGGTGVYEQYF
TRBV28,-,TRBJ1-6,12,-,TGTGCCAGCAGGACAGCTAATTCACCCCTCCACTTT,CASRTANSPLHF
TRBV5-1,-,TRBJ2-7,15,few,TGCGCCAGCAGCTTGGCTACAGACCGAGCCTACGAGCAGTACTTC,CASSLATDRAYEQYF
TRBV19,-,TRBJ1-2,14,-,TGTGCCAGTAGTACCCATCTTAGGAGCTATGGCTACACCTTC,CASSTHLRSYGYTF
TRBV13,-,TRBJ2-3,14,-,TGTGCCAGCAGCGATCAGTCCAGCACAGATACGCAGTATTTT,CASSDQSSTDTQYF
TRBV5-5,-,TRBJ2-7,14,-,TGTGCCAGCAGCCTGGGGTGGCGGAAATACGAGCAGTACTTC,CASSLGWRKYEQYF
TRBV6-1,TRBD1,TRBJ2-1,15,-,TGTGCCAGTTGCAAGCGGACAGGGGGCGCCAATGAGCAGTTCTTC,CASCKRTGGANEQFF
TRBV29-1,-,TRBJ2-3,13,-,TGCAGCGTTGGATATGGTAGTTCAGATACGCAGTATTTT,CSVGYGSSDTQYF
TRBV4-2,-,TRBJ2-7,14,-,TGTGCCAGCAGCCAAGTTGGGAGCTCCTACGAGCAGTACTTC,CASSQVGSSYEQYF
TRBV10-3,TRBD1,TRBJ2-1,14,-,TGTGCCACGAACGGGGGACAGGGAACCGATGAGCAGTTCTTC,CATNGGQGTDEQFF
TRBV27,-,TRBJ1-2,15,-,TGTGCCAGCAGTCCTCGTCTTGATTGGGCCTATGGCTACACCTTC,CASSPRLDWAYGYTF
TRBV5-1,-,TRBJ2-7,14,once,TGCGCCAGCAGACCGACTACAAGAACCTACGAGCAGTACTTC,CASRPTTRTYEQYF
TRBV5-1,-,TRBJ1-6,16,-,TGCGCCAGCAGTTCCGCACTCCGCTACTCTGATTCACCCCTCCACTTT,CASSSALRYSDSPLHF
TRBV18,TRBD1,TRBJ1-1,14,-,TGTGCCAGCTCACCAGCAGGGGGCGATACTGAAGCTTTCTTT,CASSPAGGDTEAFF
TRBV6-5,-,TRBJ1-5,12,once,TGTGGATCTGACCAGGGGAATCAGCCCCAGCATTTT,CGSDQGNQPQHF
TRBV7-9,TRBD2,TRBJ2-1,15,-,TGTGCCAGCCGCTGGCGGCTAGCGGGAGACAATGAGCAGTTCTTC,CASRWRLAGDNEQFF
TRBV28,TRBD1,TRBJ2-7,18,-,TGTGCCAGCAGTTTACGAACTTCGGGACAGGGGGTGGGGTACGAGCAGTACTTC,CASSLRTSGQGVGYEQYF
TRBV18,TRBD1,TRBJ1-5,14,-,TGTGCCAGCTCGGGGACAGGGGGCAATCAGCCCCAGCATTTT,CASSGTGGNQPQHF
TRBV5-1,TRBD2,TRBJ2-1,18,-,TGCGCCAGCAGCTTGGCGCCGGGACTAGCGGGGGAATACAATGAGCAGTTCTTC,CASSLAPGLAGEYNEQFF
TRBV9,-,TRBJ1-2,14,-,TGTGCCAGCAGCGAATGGGCAAGAGACTATGGCTACACCTTC,CASSEWARDYGYTF
TRBV11-2,TRBD2,TRBJ2-7,15,-,TGTGCCAGCAGCTTAGATGGCGGGGGCTCCTACGAGCAGTACTTC,CASSLDGGGSYEQYF
TRBV28,-,TRBJ1-1,14,-,TGTGCCAGCAGTCCCAGTGGGGCTTCGGCCGAAGCTTTCTTT,CASSPSGASAEAFF
TRBV7-9,-,TRBJ1-2,17,-,TGTTCCAGCAGCAAAGACAGGACCCAGGGAGCTAACTATGGCTACACCTTC,CSSSKDRTQGANYGYTF
TRBV6-1,-,TRBJ2-7,14,-,TGTGTCAGCACCTCGGACACGGCGAGATACGAGCAGTACTTC,CVSTSDTARYEQYF
TRBV2,TRBD2,TRBJ2-2,15,-,TGTGCCAGCAGTGTACTAGCGGGGGACACCGGGGAGCTGTTTTTT,CASSVLAGDTGELFF
TRBV2,TRBD2,TRBJ2-1,16,-,TGTGCCAGCAATGGACTAGCGGGGGGCCAGGGGAATGAGCAGTTCTTC,CASNGLAGGQGNEQFF
TRBV19,-,TRBJ1-5,14,-,TGTGCCAGTACCACAGATGAAGGTCTGCAGCCCCAGCATTTT,CASTTDEGLQPQHF
TRBV30,TRBD2,TRBJ2-1,14,-,TGTGCCTGGAGTCGGGAGGGCCCATACAATGAGCAGTTCTTC,CAWSREGPYNEQFF
TRBV7-2,TRBD2,TRBJ2-7,16,once,TGTGCCAGCAGCCTTAGCGGGGGGTATTCGGAATACGAGCAGTACTTC,CASSLSGGYSEYEQYF
TRBV2,TRBD2,TRBJ2-3,14,-,TGTGCCAGCAGTGGACTAGCGGACACAGATACGCAGTATTTT,CASSGLADTDTQYF
TRBV19,-,TRBJ2-2,15,-,TGTGCCAGTAGTATGCACCAGACGAACACCGGGGAGCTGTTTTTT,CASSMHQTNTGELFF
TRBV19,TRBD2,TRBJ2-7,15,-,TGTGCCAGTAGTATGTCGTGGGGGGGACCCTACGAGCAGTACTTC,CASSMSWGGPYEQYF